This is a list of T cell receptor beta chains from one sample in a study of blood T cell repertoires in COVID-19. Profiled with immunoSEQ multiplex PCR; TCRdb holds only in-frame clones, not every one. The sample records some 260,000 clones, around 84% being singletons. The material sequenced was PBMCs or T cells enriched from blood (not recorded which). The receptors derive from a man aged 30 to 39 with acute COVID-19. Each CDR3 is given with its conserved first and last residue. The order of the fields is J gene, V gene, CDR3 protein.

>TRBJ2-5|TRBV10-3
CAISEFGGVGQATQYF
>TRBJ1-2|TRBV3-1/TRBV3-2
CASSRPTARNYGYTF
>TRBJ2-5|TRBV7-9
CAGSGGQWGETQYF
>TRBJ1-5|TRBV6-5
CASRAGPTLPQHF
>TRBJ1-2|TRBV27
CASRSGWDGYTF
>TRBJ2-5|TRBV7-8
CASSATGTRSETQYF
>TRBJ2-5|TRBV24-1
CATSASTGTGETQYF
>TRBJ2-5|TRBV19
CASSIRQGTEETQYF
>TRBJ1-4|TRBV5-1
CASSRDSSNEKLFF
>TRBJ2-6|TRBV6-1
CASSAESAGAGANVLTF
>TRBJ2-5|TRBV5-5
CASSLATGNQETQYF
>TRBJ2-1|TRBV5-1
CASSLASGDSNEQFF
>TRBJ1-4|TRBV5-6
CASSHRVPNEKLFF
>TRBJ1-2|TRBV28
CASSKQGIGYGYTF
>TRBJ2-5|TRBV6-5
CASSRQVGTQYF
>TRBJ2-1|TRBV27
CASSLLMAHEQFF
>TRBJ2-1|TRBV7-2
CASSLASGGYNEQFF
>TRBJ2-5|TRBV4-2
CASSLKAGTGASLQETQYF
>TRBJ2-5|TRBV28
CASRKDRGEETQYF
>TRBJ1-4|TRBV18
CASSPPAVEKLFF
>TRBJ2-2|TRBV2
CASSEIKGVTGELFF
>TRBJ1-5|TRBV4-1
CASSQAPVWPQHF
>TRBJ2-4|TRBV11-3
CASSLYPGQGRGYIQYF
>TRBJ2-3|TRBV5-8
CASSSGTSGNPDTQYF
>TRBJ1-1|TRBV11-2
CASSLGAHTEAFF
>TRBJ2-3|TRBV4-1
CASSGDSTSLLDTQYF
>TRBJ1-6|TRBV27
CASSNSPGGRSPLHF
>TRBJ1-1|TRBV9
CASSDPPGFTAEAFF
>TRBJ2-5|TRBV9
CASSVNPPGMGETQYF
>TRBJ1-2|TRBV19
CASSIEEGAAGYTF
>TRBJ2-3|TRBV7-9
CASSQGLAGALLTDTQYF
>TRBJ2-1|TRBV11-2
CASSLDLYSYNEQFF
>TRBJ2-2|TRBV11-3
CASSPGVINTGELFF
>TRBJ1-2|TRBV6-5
CASSLEGYGYTF
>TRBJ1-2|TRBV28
CASTIRTGVYHGYTF
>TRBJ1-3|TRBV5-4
CASATNSGNTIYF
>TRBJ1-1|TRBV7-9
CASSPTRQATNTEAFF
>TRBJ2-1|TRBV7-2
CASRTGGGLLDEQFF